The next 9 T cell receptor beta chains were all read from a single sample in a study of control samples from healthy donors and cancer patients (dated by TCRdb to 2018 to 2020). The method was the immunoSEQ multiplex PCR assay. TCRdb retrieved this table from immuneACCESS and kept in-frame rearrangements only. Not all clones are present; in checked studies, unresolved V genes account for under half, and no reason is known for the remainder. Present in this sample are more than 95,000 clones, 88% of which were seen just once. The ten largest account for under 2.5% of the sample. Sequencing was carried out using blood. The receptor set was obtained from a woman aged 70-85 years in good health.

The rearrangement joins TRBV28 to TRBJ1-6; D unresolved. CDR3 length equals 15 residues. V was shortened by 6 bases and J by 7 bases, with 16 bases between the two germline ends. Germline V gene data show CDR1 as MDHEN and CDR2 as SYDVKM. The DNA for the CDR3 is TGTGCCAGCAGCTATTTCAGCTTTGGGAATTCACCCCTCCACTTT. Residues: CASSYFSFGNSPLHF.

The chain carries TRBV13 and TRBJ1-1, with 8 nucleotides matching TRBD1. J gave up 5 bases and V 5 bases, and 7 bases lay outside the gene matches. In germline, CDR1 is PRHDT, CDR2 FYEKMQ (reference sequence). The CDR3 has 14 residues. The CDR3 DNA reads TGTGCCAGCAGCACTTGGACAGGGATTACTGAAGCTTTCTTT. Its translation is CASSTWTGITEAFF. The full variable domain, in which reference TRBV13 and TRBJ1-1 provide the parts outside the CDR3, is AAGVIQSPRHLIKEKRETATLKCYPIPRHDTVYWYQQGPGQDPQFLISFYEKMQSDKGSIPDRFSAQQFSDYHSELNMSSLELGDSALYFCASSTWTGITEAFFGQGTRLTVV.

The chain links TRBV3-1 (or the pseudogene TRBV3-2) to TRBJ2-7; a possible D gene is TRBD1 (7 bases). Germline-derived CDR1 and CDR2 are LGHDT and YNNKEL (reference sequence). Trimming took off 4 bases at V and 3 bases at J, with 13 bases between the two ends. This CDR3 region has 14 residues. CDR3 region: CASSLRQGGYEQYF. In DNA form, the CDR3 reads TGTGCCAGCAGCCTCCGACAGGGAGGCTACGAGCAGTACTTC.

This chain links TRBV9 with TRBJ2-5; 15 bases line up with TRBD2. The germline V gene encodes CDR1 SGDLS and CDR2 YYNGEE. CDR3 length: 15 amino acids. The ends lost 3 bases at V and 5 bases at J; junction bases unmatched: 2. The CDR3: CASSGGLAGGETQYF. The DNA of the CDR3 is TGTGCCAGCAGCGGCGGACTAGCGGGGGGGGAGACCCAGTACTTC.

J is TRBJ2-6 and V is TRBV5-1; the D is unclear. CDR3 size: 14 residues. CDR1 and CDR2 (germline): SGHRS, YFSETQ. V was trimmed by 4 bases and J by 4 bases, leaving 9 bases between them. The CDR3 here is CASSPGTGANVLTF. The CDR3 DNA is TGCGCCAGCAGCCCGGGCACCGGGGCCAACGTCCTGACTTTC.

The chain is built from TRBV7-9 and TRBJ2-3; 7 bases are a match to TRBD2. The CDR3 has 17 amino acids. After removal of 0 bases from V and 2 bases from J, the junction contained 8 bases not matched to a gene. Germline CDR1 SEHNR, CDR2 FQNEAQ (reference sequence). CDR3 sequence (DNA): TGTGCCAGCAGCTTAGCGTTGGCTAGCGGATACACAGATACGCAGTATTTT. As protein: CASSLALASGYTDTQYF. The variable domain in full, with the rest retrieved from reference TRBV7-9 and TRBJ2-3, is DTGVSQNPRHKITKRGQNVTFRCDPISEHNRLYWYRQTLGQGPEFLTYFQNEAQLEKSRLLSDRFSAERPKGSFSTLEIQRTEQGDSAMYLCASSLALASGYTDTQYFGPGTRLTVL.

This clone was counted only a few times. This chain's CDR3 is CASSSTGTTNEKLFF. In DNA, the CDR3 is TGCGCCAGCAGCTCAACAGGCACAACTAATGAAAAACTGTTTTTT. This rearrangement joins TRBV5-1 to TRBJ1-4; possibly TRBD1 for D (5 bases). The V and J ends lost 3 bases and 0 bases respectively, with 9 bases between them. The CDR3 has 15 residues. CDR1 and CDR2 from the germline V gene are SGHRS and YFSETQ.

The chain joins TRBV4-2 to TRBJ2-5; 14 bases match TRBD2. Germline V gene sequence: CDR1 LGHNA, CDR2 YNFKEQ. The V and J ends lost 3 bases and 3 bases, in that order; junction bases with no gene match: 3. The CDR3 has 16 amino acids. The CDR3 loop reads CASSHPTSGGEETQYF. The CDR3 bases are TGTGCCAGCAGCCACCCGACTAGCGGGGGGGAAGAGACCCAGTACTTC.

This clone appeared a single time. The chain has TRBV7-9 and TRBJ1-2, with a tentative D call TRBD1 (6 bases). This CDR3 has 13 residues. Trimming removed 4 bases from V and 7 bases from J, with 13 bases in between. Germline V gives CDR1 SEHNR, CDR2 FQNEAQ (reference sequence). The CDR3 DNA follows: TGTGCCAGCAGCTCCCGATGGGGGCTTGGCTACACCTTC. Amino acid sequence: CASSSRWGLGYTF.